This TCR beta chain was observed in a study of cytomegalovirus exposure and HLA in healthy donors. CDR1 and CDR2 (germline): MGHRA, YSYEKL. V dropped 3 bases and J dropped 0 bases, with 15 bases sitting between them. The CDR3 runs to 16 residues. Profiled with immunoSEQ multiplex PCR; TCRdb holds only in-frame clones, not every one. The profile covers under 200,000 clones, with 89% appearing a single time and around 3.8% taken by the ten largest. The sequenced sample was PBMCs. V and J are TRBV4-1 and TRBJ2-7, with D unresolved. This TCR derives from a man aged 18 to 30 in good health and CMV-seropositive. Written as DNA, the CDR3 is TGCGCCAGCAGCCAGGTTTCGGCAGGTCTCTCCTACGAGCAGTACTTC. It codes for CASSQVSAGLSYEQYF.